The 12 T cell receptor beta chains given below trace back to one sample, sequenced in a study of T cell repertoires in cytomegalovirus infection. Their specific antigens are unknown. TCRdb re-derived calls from the reads in MiXCR, one entry per CDR3 protein. The sample has some 500,000 distinct CDR3 sequences, 40% seen once. The starting material was cultured PBMCs, obtained from culture after CMV antigen stimulation. The receptors derive from a human donor in good health (CMV status not recorded). Some clones in this sample may be carry-over from other donors' samples.

The table lists this clonotype with a few counts. This rearrangement joins TRBV6-2 or TRBV6-3 to TRBJ2-7; TRBD2 is a possible D gene (6 bases). The V and J ends lost 6 bases and 0 bases respectively, with 18 bases between them. Germline CDR1 is MNHEY and CDR2 is SVGEGT. This CDR3 comprises 16 residues. The CDR3 is CASRPLRDSRSYEQYF. CDR3 nucleotide sequence: TGTGCCAGCAGACCGCTCCGGGACTCCCGCTCCTACGAGCAGTACTTC.

This clonotype has more than one count but fewer than ten. V gene TRBV7-2 combines with J gene TRBJ1-4; TRBD1 aligns across 7 bases. CDR1 and CDR2 (germline): SGHTA, FQGNSA. This CDR3 is built from 15 residues. The J segment lost 5 bases and the V segment lost 1 base, leaving 4 bases of the junction unmatched. In DNA form, the CDR3 reads TGTGCCAGCAGCTTAGGGGACAGAGACAATGAAAAACTGTTTTTT. Its protein product is CASSLGDRDNEKLFF.

This clonotype was seen more than once but under ten times. V and J are TRBV20-1 and TRBJ2-1; 9 nucleotides agree with TRBD2. V lost 4 bases and J lost 5; bases outside the gene matches: 6. The CDR3 is 14 amino acids. Germline V lookup: CDR1 DFQATT, CDR2 SNEGSKA (reference sequence). The CDR3, as DNA: TGCAGTGCTATAATAGCGGGAGTCAACAATGAGCAGTTCTTC. Translation: CSAIIAGVNNEQFF.

V gene TRBV6-8 combines with J gene TRBJ2-7, with a weak D call TRBD1 (6 bases). Per the germline V gene, CDR1 is MNHGY and CDR2 is SAAAGT. The CDR3 has 13 residues. Deletions cut 8 bases from V and 4 bases from J, with 15 bases between. The CDR3 protein is CASSQGPRYEQYF. CDR3 nucleotide sequence: TGTGCCAGCTCCCAGGGGCCACGGTACGAGCAGTACTTC.

V and J are TRBV19 and TRBJ1-6; D gene uncertain. Germline-derived CDR1 and CDR2 are LNHDA and SQIVND (reference sequence). Trimming removed 2 bases from V and 0 bases from J, with 8 bases in between. The CDR3 length is 16 residues. CDR3 sequence reads: CASSITGSSYNSPLHF. The CDR3 DNA sequence: TGTGCCAGTAGTATAACCGGGAGCTCCTATAATTCACCCCTCCACTTT. The full variable domain, completed using reference TRBV19 and TRBJ1-6, is DGGITQSPKYLFRKEGQNVTLSCEQNLNHDAMYWYRQDPGQGLRLIYYSQIVNDFQKGDIAEGYSVSREKKESFPLTVTSAQKNPTAFYLCASSITGSSYNSPLHFGNGTRLTVT.

This clonotype was detected a few times. The J gene is TRBJ2-3, the V gene TRBV10-3; possible D gene TRBD2, 6 bases. V shed 2 bases and J shed 2 bases, with 14 bases lying between them. The CDR3 loop spans 16 amino acids. CDR1 is ENHRY, CDR2 SYGVKD, per germline. The CDR3 loop is CAISELGGLHTDTQYF. The CDR3 DNA sequence: TGTGCCATCAGTGAGCTCGGGGGACTTCACACAGATACGCAGTATTTT.

The J gene is TRBJ2-1, the V gene TRBV2, with a weak D call TRBD2 (7 bases). V was shortened by 6 bases and J by 9 bases, with 21 bases between the two germline ends. This CDR3 has 15 residues. Germline V gives CDR1 SNHLY, CDR2 FYNNEI. The CDR3 DNA is TGTGCCAGCAGGGGGGCCCGGGCTAGCGGACTTGAGCAGTTCTTC. It translates to CASRGARASGLEQFF.

The sample holds many counts of this clonotype. The V call is TRBV27, the J call TRBJ2-1, with TRBD2 identical over 11 bases. J was trimmed by 4 bases and V by 4 bases; bases with no gene match: 3. Germline loops: CDR1 MNHEY, CDR2 SMNVEV (reference sequence). The CDR3 spans 15 residues. This chain's CDR3 is CASSSGTSGYNEQFF. CDR3 coding DNA: TGTGCCAGCAGTTCCGGGACTAGCGGATACAATGAGCAGTTCTTC.

This chain connects TRBV6-1 to TRBJ2-1, with D possibly TRBD2 on 6 matching bases. Trimming removed 7 bases at V and 2 bases at J, with 15 bases between. The CDR3 length is 15 residues. Germline loops: CDR1 MNHNS, CDR2 SASEGT. The chain's CDR3 is CASIPTRTPYNEQFF. For the CDR3, the DNA is TGTGCCAGCATTCCGACTAGAACACCCTACAATGAGCAGTTCTTC.

This sequence joins TRBV7-2 and TRBJ1-2; the D is unclear. From germline, CDR1 is SGHTA and CDR2 FQGNSA. The length of the CDR3 is 13 residues. V lost 5 bases and J 4 bases, leaving 11 bases between the germline ends. The CDR3, as DNA: TGTGCCAGCAGCCTAAGTCCCGGCTATGGCTACACCTTC. Translated, it gives CASSLSPGYGYTF.

This clonotype was seen a handful of times. V usage is TRBV14 and J usage is TRBJ2-1, with TRBD2 matching over 10 bases. V lost 3 bases and J lost 4; bases outside the gene matches: 6. Germline-derived CDR1 and CDR2 are SGHDN and FVKESK. The CDR3 is made up of 16 amino acids. This CDR3 reads CASSQPGTSVYNEQFF. CDR3 DNA sequence: TGTGCCAGCAGCCAGCCCGGGACTAGCGTATACAATGAGCAGTTCTTC.

This chain joins TRBV14 and TRBJ2-1; 8 nucleotides match TRBD1. V trimming: 8 bases; J trimming: 7 bases; junction bases outside the gene matches: 10. The CDR3 contains 14 residues. Germline loops: CDR1 SGHDN, CDR2 FVKESK. CDR3 loop: CASGLDRGGNEQFF. DNA of the CDR3: TGTGCCAGCGGCCTCGACAGGGGTGGAAATGAGCAGTTCTTC.